This T cell receptor (beta chain) came from a study of T-cell memory formation after mild COVID-19. CDR1 MNHEY and CDR2 SMNVEV come from the germline V gene (reference sequence). The V gene lost 7 bases and the J gene lost 8 bases, with 14 bases spanning the gap. The CDR3 extends over 12 amino acids. Using its own MiXCR run on the 5' RACE reads, TCRdb lists one record per CDR3 protein. The repertoire holds about 49,000 distinct CDR3 sequences, with about 7.3% as singletons. This clonotype has ten or more counts. Its antigen is unknown. Study-level results: Clones that contracted from day 15 to 85 had balanced CD4/CD8; later expanders were CD4+ biased.

The source is a man in his late teens or twenties who had mild COVID-19 (a few samples of this study predate the infection). Cell type and time point are not known. The rearrangement links TRBV27 to TRBJ1-2; D is possibly TRBD1 (5 bases). Sequenced material: PBMCs or a T cell subset sorted from them (not recorded which). CDR3 residues: CASKGKGEGYTF. The DNA for the CDR3 is TGTGCCAGCAAGGGGAAAGGGGAAGGCTACACCTTC.